Described below is a single T cell receptor (beta chain) sequence and its context. The target antigen is unknown. Per the germline V gene, CDR1 is LGHNT and CDR2 is FRNRAP. The CDR3 runs 14 residues. The V and J ends lost 1 base and 9 bases respectively, with 15 bases between them. This entry comes from a study of T cell repertoires in cytomegalovirus infection. Study overall: Well-studied HLA-B-restricted epitopes and recently identified HLA-C-restricted epitopes of CMV were both used in the study. Study results and limitations: There were carriers of CMV plus the relevant HLA, and cumulative public TCR beta family frequency identified them.

Each CDR3 protein gets one entry after TCRdb re-called the reads with MiXCR. This sample has 250,000 to 300,000 distinct CDR3 sequences, with about 20% found just once. The specimen was cultured PBMCs, collected from culture after CMV antigen stimulation. The rearrangement joins TRBV12-5 to TRBJ1-1; TRBD1 might be the D (6 bases). The receptor was isolated from a human donor in good health (CMV status not recorded). Some clones in this sample may be carry-over from other donors' samples. The chain's CDR3 is CASGLAYRDTQAFF. The CDR3 nucleotides are TGTGCTAGTGGTTTGGCCTACCGGGACACCCAAGCTTTCTTT.